These 8 T cell receptor beta chains share one sample of origin, sequenced in a study of shared clonotypes between healthy human individuals. The method was immunoSEQ multiplex PCR; TCRdb's version includes in-frame clones alone and lacks a portion of them. The sample has millions of clones, about 93% seen once; the top ten hold about 1.5%. The naive CD8 subset, CD45RO-negative cells positively selected for CCR7, excluded terminally differentiated effector memory CD45RA+ cells. The sample comprised naive CD8+ T cells from PBMCs. The receptors come from a man aged 18 to 35 in good health. Some clones in this sample may be carry-over from other donors' samples.

The J gene is TRBJ1-2, the V gene TRBV4-2; no firm D call. Trimming stripped 1 base from V and 4 bases from J, with 13 bases between. CDR3 length: 15 amino acids. In germline, CDR1 is LGHNA, CDR2 YNFKEQ. CDR3 sequence reads: CASSQAPFGVYGYTF. For the CDR3, the DNA is TGTGCCAGCAGCCAAGCCCCTTTTGGGGTCTATGGCTACACCTTC.

In regard to this clone: The sample holds other DNA sequences that translate to the same CDR3. The V and J genes are TRBV9 and TRBJ1-1, with 9 bases lining up with TRBD1. Germline V gene lookup returns CDR1 SGDLS and CDR2 YYNGEE. The CDR3 is made up of 13 amino acids. V lost 3 bases to trimming and J lost 4 bases; unmatched junction nucleotides: 1. The chain's CDR3 is CASSGGQGTEAFF. The CDR3 DNA is TGTGCCAGCAGCGGGGGACAGGGCACTGAAGCTTTCTTT.

The rearrangement uses TRBV19 and TRBJ2-3; 8 bases fit TRBD2. Germline V lookup: CDR1 LNHDA, CDR2 SQIVND (reference sequence). The V gene end was trimmed by 3 bases and the J gene end by 6 bases; junction bases not matched to a gene: 8. CDR3 size: 15 residues. The CDR3 loop is CASSIRREVFDTQYF. The CDR3 DNA follows: TGTGCCAGTAGTATCCGGCGGGAGGTCTTTGATACGCAGTATTTT.

V and J are TRBV5-1 and TRBJ2-3; 9 nucleotides align to TRBD2. In germline, CDR1 is SGHRS, CDR2 YFSETQ. The CDR3 is 16 amino acids. The trim removed 1 base at V and 2 bases at J, leaving 5 bases unmatched. This CDR3 reads CASSLLRGGTTDTQYF. The CDR3 DNA is TGCGCCAGCAGCTTGTTGCGGGGGGGGACCACAGATACGCAGTATTTT. The full variable domain, completed using reference TRBV5-1 and TRBJ2-3, is KAGVTQTPRYLIKTRGQQVTLSCSPISGHRSVSWYQQTPGQGLQFLFEYFSETQRNKGNFPGRFSGRQFSNSRSEMNVSTLELGDSALYLCASSLLRGGTTDTQYFGPGTRLTVL.

The V and J genes are TRBV13 and TRBJ2-7; TRBD1 matches at 7 bases. This CDR3 has 13 amino acids. V lost 4 bases to trimming and J lost 5 bases; unmatched junction nucleotides: 5. Germline loops: CDR1 PRHDT, CDR2 FYEKMQ (reference sequence). The CDR3 DNA reads TGTGCCAGCAGCTACCGACAGGGCCACGAGCAGTACTTC. Translating it yields CASSYRQGHEQYF.

The V and J genes are TRBV5-1 and TRBJ2-7, with no clear D. This CDR3 contains 14 residues. CDR1 is SGHRS, CDR2 YFSETQ, per germline. V was pared by 4 bases and J by 1 base, with 12 bases between. The DNA for the CDR3 is TGCGCCAGCAGCGCCTCAGGACCTTCCTACGAGCAGTACTTC. Translating gives CASSASGPSYEQYF.

The chain carries TRBV28 and TRBJ2-1; D perhaps matches TRBD1 (6 bases). The CDR3 covers 14 residues. Germline values: CDR1 MDHEN, CDR2 SYDVKM. V gave up 4 bases and J gave up 4 bases, with 11 bases separating them. The DNA for the CDR3 is TGTGCCAGCAGTTCGCAACAGGGATACAATGAGCAGTTCTTC. Amino acid sequence: CASSSQQGYNEQFF.

This chain joins TRBV29-1 and TRBJ2-5; D gene ambiguous. The V end lost 5 bases, the J end lost 4 bases, and 14 bases lay between the germline ends. Germline CDR1 reads SQVTM; CDR2 reads ANQGSEA. This CDR3 spans 13 amino acids. The CDR3 reads CSVSHPIRETQYF. In nucleotides, the CDR3 is TGCAGCGTTTCTCATCCGATTCGAGAGACCCAGTACTTC.